This TCR beta chain appears in the sequencing data of a study of Ad26.COV2.S vaccination and SARS-CoV-2 variants. The study's findings and limits: Post-vaccination breadth of spike-specific CD8+ and CD4+ T cell responses was reportedly substantial.

This sample's treatment: approximately 18 received Ad26.COV2.S at low or high dose, single or two shots; about 5 received placebo; per-sample allocation not given. Day 63 after the first injection of vaccine or placebo was the sampling time. Built on an Ad26 vector, the vaccine expressed Wuhan-strain SARS-CoV-2 spike. With regard to this clone: Its target is not known.

TCRdb's table, derived via immunoSEQ multiplex PCR, lists solely in-frame clones and lacks some. The data contain about 350,000 clones, about 87% of them singletons. This material consisted of peripheral blood, taken in a trial of Ad26.COV2.S vaccine versus placebo. The source of this sequence is a person between 18 and 65 years old who received the Ad26.COV2.S COVID-19 vaccine or a placebo.

The CDR3: CASSLASIDYEQYF. DNA for the CDR3: TGTGCCAGCAGCTTAGCCTCCATAGACTACGAGCAGTACTTC. The chain combines TRBV7-9 with TRBJ2-7; unclear D gene. Trimming took 0 bases from V and 3 from J, leaving 9 bases between them. Germline CDR1 reads SEHNR; CDR2 reads FQNEAQ (reference sequence). This CDR3 is built from 14 residues.